Listed below are T cell receptor beta chains from one sample, sequenced in a study of blood T cell repertoires in COVID-19. Method: immunoSEQ multiplex PCR; TCRdb's copy keeps in-frame clones and lacks some. The table records 150,000 to 200,000 clones, around 90% of them present only once. Sequences were obtained from peripheral blood. These receptors originate from a human donor in a cohort sampled during active COVID-19. CDR3s include the opening cysteine and the closing phenylalanine or tryptophan. The D gene is left open where the match is weak. Rows may omit the clone size; those that give it use once, few, many or a size class.

CDR3 DNA: TGTGCCAGCAGTCTCGGACTAGCCCGCCCCACCTACGAGCAGTACTTC; CDR3 protein: CASSLGLARPTYEQYF; D gene: TRBD2; J gene: TRBJ2-7; V gene: TRBV6-2/TRBV6-3; clone size: -
CDR3 DNA: TGTGCCAGTAGCCCCGGACAGGGCTTCAATGAGCAGTTCTTC; CDR3 protein: CASSPGQGFNEQFF; D gene: TRBD1; J gene: TRBJ2-1; V gene: TRBV19; clone size: once
CDR3 DNA: TGTGCCAGTAGGCGCCGGGACTTGGTCTATGGCTACACCTTC; CDR3 protein: CASRRRDLVYGYTF; D gene: -; J gene: TRBJ1-2; V gene: TRBV19; clone size: -
CDR3 DNA: TGTGCCACCAGTGATTCACCCCCCGGGACAGGTCAGTTCTTC; CDR3 protein: CATSDSPPGTGQFF; D gene: TRBD1; J gene: TRBJ2-1; V gene: TRBV24-1; clone size: -
CDR3 DNA: TGTGCCTCAGCAGCGGGAGATAGGTCAGATACGCAGTATTTT; CDR3 protein: CASAAGDRSDTQYF; D gene: TRBD2; J gene: TRBJ2-3; V gene: TRBV12-5; clone size: -
CDR3 DNA: TGTGCCAGCAGCGTAGGTCAGGATCTCGCCGGGGAGCTGTTTTTT; CDR3 protein: CASSVGQDLAGELFF; D gene: -; J gene: TRBJ2-2; V gene: TRBV9; clone size: -
CDR3 DNA: TGCGCCAGCAGCCGGGACTACGTCTCGGTCGGGGAGCTGTTTTTT; CDR3 protein: CASSRDYVSVGELFF; D gene: TRBD2; J gene: TRBJ2-2; V gene: TRBV5-1; clone size: -
CDR3 DNA: TGTGCCAGCTCACCAAAAAACAGTGCTACTAGCACAGATACGCAGTATTTT; CDR3 protein: CASSPKNSATSTDTQYF; D gene: -; J gene: TRBJ2-3; V gene: TRBV18; clone size: -
CDR3 DNA: TGCGCCAGCAGTGATAGCCGACAGAGCGGGGAGCTGTTTTTT; CDR3 protein: CASSDSRQSGELFF; D gene: -; J gene: TRBJ2-2; V gene: TRBV10-1; clone size: few
CDR3 DNA: TGTGCCAGCAGCTTAGGTCCCCCGCTAGCGGGCTTCTACGAGCAGTACTTC; CDR3 protein: CASSLGPPLAGFYEQYF; D gene: TRBD2; J gene: TRBJ2-7; V gene: TRBV7-8; clone size: -
CDR3 DNA: TGTGCCAGCAGACGAGAGGGCCTTTACAATGAGCAGTTCTTC; CDR3 protein: CASRREGLYNEQFF; D gene: -; J gene: TRBJ2-1; V gene: TRBV3-1/TRBV3-2; clone size: -
CDR3 DNA: TGTGCCAGCAGCTCCCGTGGGACAGGCTCCTACGAGCAGTACTTC; CDR3 protein: CASSSRGTGSYEQYF; D gene: TRBD1; J gene: TRBJ2-7; V gene: TRBV7-2; clone size: -
CDR3 DNA: TGTGCCAGCAGCTCCGGTTTGGAGGGGCCTGGGGCCAACGTCCTGACTTTC; CDR3 protein: CASSSGLEGPGANVLTF; D gene: -; J gene: TRBJ2-6; V gene: TRBV7-6; clone size: -
CDR3 DNA: TGTGCCAGCAGCTTAGCTCTGGCGGGGACCTACAATGAGCAGTTCTTC; CDR3 protein: CASSLALAGTYNEQFF; D gene: -; J gene: TRBJ2-1; V gene: TRBV7-2; clone size: -
CDR3 DNA: TGTGCCAGCGGATCCAGCCCGTTCGGGAGTCCCTACGAGCAGTACTTC; CDR3 protein: CASGSSPFGSPYEQYF; D gene: -; J gene: TRBJ2-7; V gene: TRBV27; clone size: -
CDR3 DNA: TGCAGCGTTATCAGGACAGGGCCGCACTATGGCTACACCTTC; CDR3 protein: CSVIRTGPHYGYTF; D gene: TRBD1; J gene: TRBJ1-2; V gene: TRBV29-1; clone size: -
CDR3 DNA: TGTGCCAGCAGCTTGGGGCTTAGGGAGCAGTTCTTC; CDR3 protein: CASSLGLREQFF; D gene: -; J gene: TRBJ2-1; V gene: TRBV7-9; clone size: -
CDR3 DNA: TGTGCCAGCAGAAATTATTATGGCTACACCTTC; CDR3 protein: CASRNYYGYTF; D gene: -; J gene: TRBJ1-2; V gene: TRBV6-5; clone size: once
CDR3 DNA: TGTGCCAGCAGTCCACTCAGGACAGGGGAGAGCGGGGCGTCGTTGGCCGGGGAGCTGTTTTTT; CDR3 protein: CASSPLRTGESGASLAGELFF; D gene: TRBD1; J gene: TRBJ2-2; V gene: TRBV6-6; clone size: -
CDR3 DNA: TGTGCCAGCCCGGTGGGACAGGGGGTAGGCACTGAAGCTTTCTTT; CDR3 protein: CASPVGQGVGTEAFF; D gene: TRBD1; J gene: TRBJ1-1; V gene: TRBV6-5; clone size: -
CDR3 DNA: TGTGCCAGCAGTTACTCGACGCAGGGAAACATTCAGTACTTC; CDR3 protein: CASSYSTQGNIQYF; D gene: -; J gene: TRBJ2-4; V gene: TRBV6-5; clone size: -
CDR3 DNA: TGTGCCAGCAGTGAGTCCTACGAGCAGTACTTC; CDR3 protein: CASSESYEQYF; D gene: -; J gene: TRBJ2-7; V gene: TRBV6-2/TRBV6-3; clone size: -
CDR3 DNA: TGTGCCAGCAGTTTGACTAGCGGCCCCTACGAGCAGTACTTC; CDR3 protein: CASSLTSGPYEQYF; D gene: TRBD2; J gene: TRBJ2-7; V gene: TRBV6-2/TRBV6-3; clone size: -
CDR3 DNA: TGTGCCAGCAGTGCCACCGGGACAGTCGTCGAGCAGTACTTC; CDR3 protein: CASSATGTVVEQYF; D gene: TRBD1; J gene: TRBJ2-7; V gene: TRBV6-2/TRBV6-3; clone size: -
CDR3 DNA: TGTGCCAGCACCCGGACAGCTAACACTGAAGCTTTCTTT; CDR3 protein: CASTRTANTEAFF; D gene: -; J gene: TRBJ1-1; V gene: TRBV12-3/TRBV12-4; clone size: few
CDR3 DNA: TGCGCCAGCAGCCATGCTCCGAGACAGGGTAACACTGAAGCTTTCTTT; CDR3 protein: CASSHAPRQGNTEAFF; D gene: TRBD1; J gene: TRBJ1-1; V gene: TRBV4-1; clone size: -
CDR3 DNA: TGCGCCAGCAGCTTGATTGATCGAGCATCCTACGAGCAGTACTTC; CDR3 protein: CASSLIDRASYEQYF; D gene: -; J gene: TRBJ2-7; V gene: TRBV5-1; clone size: -
CDR3 DNA: TGTGCCAGCAGCTTATCGGCGGGAGGGCTAACTCAGAACACCGGGGAGCTGTTTTTT; CDR3 protein: CASSLSAGGLTQNTGELFF; D gene: TRBD2; J gene: TRBJ2-2; V gene: TRBV11-2; clone size: -
CDR3 DNA: TGTGCCAGCACTGAGACAGGGGCCTTGAGCTCTGGAAACACCATATATTTT; CDR3 protein: CASTETGALSSGNTIYF; D gene: TRBD1; J gene: TRBJ1-3; V gene: TRBV6-1; clone size: -
CDR3 DNA: TGTGCCAGCAGTCCAACTAGGACTAGCGGGAGGGATACGCAGTATTTT; CDR3 protein: CASSPTRTSGRDTQYF; D gene: TRBD2; J gene: TRBJ2-3; V gene: TRBV27; clone size: -
CDR3 DNA: TGCGCCAGCAGCTTGGCCTCAAAGCCCTACGAGCAGTACTTC; CDR3 protein: CASSLASKPYEQYF; D gene: -; J gene: TRBJ2-7; V gene: TRBV5-1; clone size: few
CDR3 DNA: TGTGCCAGCAGTGAAAGGGGGGGCAACACTGAAGCTTTCTTT; CDR3 protein: CASSERGGNTEAFF; D gene: -; J gene: TRBJ1-1; V gene: TRBV27; clone size: -
CDR3 DNA: TGCGCCAGCAGCCTACAACTTAGCGGGGGGGTACAAGAGACCCAGTACTTC; CDR3 protein: CASSLQLSGGVQETQYF; D gene: TRBD2; J gene: TRBJ2-5; V gene: TRBV5-1; clone size: -
CDR3 DNA: TGTGCCAGCAGCCCGAAAACTAGTAATGAGCAGTTCTTC; CDR3 protein: CASSPKTSNEQFF; D gene: -; J gene: TRBJ2-1; V gene: TRBV11-3; clone size: -
CDR3 DNA: TGCGCCAGCAGCTTGGACGGACAGGGATACACAGATACGCAGTATTTT; CDR3 protein: CASSLDGQGYTDTQYF; D gene: TRBD1; J gene: TRBJ2-3; V gene: TRBV5-1; clone size: -
CDR3 DNA: TGTGCCAGCAGTTACCCCAGGACAGGGAGCACAGATACGCAGTATTTT; CDR3 protein: CASSYPRTGSTDTQYF; D gene: TRBD1; J gene: TRBJ2-3; V gene: TRBV6-2/TRBV6-3; clone size: -
CDR3 DNA: TGCGCCAGCAGCCAAGATCGAGCGGGGGCACCAGATACGCAGTATTTT; CDR3 protein: CASSQDRAGAPDTQYF; D gene: TRBD2; J gene: TRBJ2-3; V gene: TRBV4-3; clone size: -
CDR3 DNA: TGTGCCAGCAGTTCTAGTGGGTCCAGCTCCTACAATGAGCAGTTCTTC; CDR3 protein: CASSSSGSSSYNEQFF; D gene: -; J gene: TRBJ2-1; V gene: TRBV27; clone size: -
CDR3 DNA: TGTGCCAGCAGCTTGCGGGGGGGAGAGACCCAGTACTTC; CDR3 protein: CASSLRGGETQYF; D gene: TRBD2; J gene: TRBJ2-5; V gene: TRBV5-6; clone size: once
CDR3 DNA: TGCGCCAGCAGCTTAGGGACAAACGGGAAACTGTTTTTT; CDR3 protein: CASSLGTNGKLFF; D gene: -; J gene: TRBJ1-4; V gene: TRBV5-1; clone size: -
CDR3 DNA: TGTGCCAGTAGTATGGGTCAGGGGCTATATGGCTACACCTTC; CDR3 protein: CASSMGQGLYGYTF; D gene: -; J gene: TRBJ1-2; V gene: TRBV19; clone size: -
CDR3 DNA: TGTGCCAGCAGTTACGTAGCCAGGGAAGTCGGCTACACCTTC; CDR3 protein: CASSYVAREVGYTF; D gene: -; J gene: TRBJ1-2; V gene: TRBV6-2/TRBV6-3; clone size: -
CDR3 DNA: TGCAGCGTTGAAGATGAAGGAGCCACCTACAATGAGCAGTTCTTC; CDR3 protein: CSVEDEGATYNEQFF; D gene: -; J gene: TRBJ2-1; V gene: TRBV29-1; clone size: once
CDR3 DNA: TGTGCCAGCAGTTACACCGCAGGGGAACCCCAGCATTTT; CDR3 protein: CASSYTAGEPQHF; D gene: -; J gene: TRBJ1-5; V gene: TRBV11-2; clone size: -
CDR3 DNA: TGTGCCAGCAACCTTCGACAGGAGCACTCTGGAAACACCATATATTTT; CDR3 protein: CASNLRQEHSGNTIYF; D gene: -; J gene: TRBJ1-3; V gene: TRBV5-5; clone size: -
CDR3 DNA: TGTGCCTCGCAACCAGGGGAACGCACTGAAGCTTTCTTT; CDR3 protein: CASQPGERTEAFF; D gene: -; J gene: TRBJ1-1; V gene: TRBV30; clone size: -
CDR3 DNA: TGTGCCAGCAGCTTCGTAATTGGGGCCAACGTCCTGACTTTC; CDR3 protein: CASSFVIGANVLTF; D gene: -; J gene: TRBJ2-6; V gene: TRBV11-2; clone size: -
CDR3 DNA: TGCGCCACCAAACCAAGCGGGGGGGCCGGGGAGACCCAGTACTTC; CDR3 protein: CATKPSGGAGETQYF; D gene: TRBD2; J gene: TRBJ2-5; V gene: TRBV5-1; clone size: -
CDR3 DNA: TGTGCCAGCAGCCAAGATTACAGGGGGGGTGGCTACACCTTC; CDR3 protein: CASSQDYRGGGYTF; D gene: TRBD1; J gene: TRBJ1-2; V gene: TRBV3-1/TRBV3-2; clone size: -
CDR3 DNA: TGTGCCAGTCAATCCCAGGGGCTCGGGGATTCACCCCTCCACTTT; CDR3 protein: CASQSQGLGDSPLHF; D gene: -; J gene: TRBJ1-6; V gene: TRBV19; clone size: -
CDR3 DNA: TGCGCCAGCAGCCAAGATCGGGATACGCAGTATTTT; CDR3 protein: CASSQDRDTQYF; D gene: -; J gene: TRBJ2-3; V gene: TRBV4-1; clone size: -
CDR3 DNA: TGTGCCAGCAGCCAAAGCGGCGGGAACTCCTACGAGCAGTACTTC; CDR3 protein: CASSQSGGNSYEQYF; D gene: -; J gene: TRBJ2-7; V gene: TRBV4-2; clone size: few
CDR3 DNA: TGTGCCAGCAGAGTAACGGGACAGAGGTTCTTC; CDR3 protein: CASRVTGQRFF; D gene: TRBD1; J gene: TRBJ2-1; V gene: TRBV7-2; clone size: -
CDR3 DNA: TGTGCCAGCGGGGGTGTCGGGGACAGGACCTACAATGAGCAGTTCTTC; CDR3 protein: CASGGVGDRTYNEQFF; D gene: TRBD1; J gene: TRBJ2-1; V gene: TRBV27; clone size: -
CDR3 DNA: TGTGCCAGCAGTTTACTACTTAGATCCTACGAGCAGTACTTC; CDR3 protein: CASSLLLRSYEQYF; D gene: -; J gene: TRBJ2-7; V gene: TRBV28; clone size: -
CDR3 DNA: TGTGCCAGCAGCCCAAAGAGCTCCTACGAGCAGTACTTC; CDR3 protein: CASSPKSSYEQYF; D gene: -; J gene: TRBJ2-7; V gene: TRBV11-2; clone size: once
CDR3 DNA: TGTGCCAGCAGCTTAGGGGGGGATGGCTACACCTTC; CDR3 protein: CASSLGGDGYTF; D gene: -; J gene: TRBJ1-2; V gene: TRBV7-2; clone size: -
CDR3 DNA: TGTGCCAGTAGTACCTTTGGGACAGGGGGCGCGAAAAACATTCAGTACTTC; CDR3 protein: CASSTFGTGGAKNIQYF; D gene: TRBD1; J gene: TRBJ2-4; V gene: TRBV19; clone size: -
CDR3 DNA: TGTGCCAGCAGCCTTGAAGGTGGGGGAGGGCCGTACGAGCAGTACTTC; CDR3 protein: CASSLEGGGGPYEQYF; D gene: TRBD2; J gene: TRBJ2-7; V gene: TRBV27; clone size: -